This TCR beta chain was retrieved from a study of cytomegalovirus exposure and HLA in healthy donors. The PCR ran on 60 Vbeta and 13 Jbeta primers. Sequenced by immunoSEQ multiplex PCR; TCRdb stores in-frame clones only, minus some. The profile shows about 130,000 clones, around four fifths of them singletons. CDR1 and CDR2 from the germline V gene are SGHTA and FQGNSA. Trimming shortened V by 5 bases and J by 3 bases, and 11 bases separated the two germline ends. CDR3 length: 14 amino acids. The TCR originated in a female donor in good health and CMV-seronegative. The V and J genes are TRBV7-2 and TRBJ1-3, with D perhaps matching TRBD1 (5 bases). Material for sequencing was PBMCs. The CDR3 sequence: CASSPWGVGNTIYF. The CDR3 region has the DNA TGTGCCAGCAGCCCGTGGGGGGTTGGAAACACCATATATTTT.